The entry below describes one TCR beta chain. This record comes from a study of blood T cell repertoires in COVID-19. This CDR3 is built from 13 residues. V was pared by 5 bases and J by 7 bases, with 11 bases between. The repertoire was sequenced with immunoSEQ multiplex PCR; TCRdb's copy has only in-frame clones and lacks some. The sample consists of some 80,000 clones, 78% of them appearing once. The sequence came from a human donor in a cohort sampled during active COVID-19. What was sequenced was peripheral blood. V is TRBV12-3 or TRBV12-4 and J is TRBJ2-2; D is unresolved. The CDR3 DNA follows: TGTGCCAGCAGTGTAATTAGTGACGGGGAGCTGTTTTTT. Residues: CASSVISDGELFF.